This section outlines one T cell receptor beta chain sequence together with its context. This specimen comes from a study of blood T cell repertoires in COVID-19. TCRdb's copy holds only in-frame clones and misses some; the assay was immunoSEQ multiplex PCR. In the table there are over 200,000 clones, around 86% of which are singletons. Germline assignment: CDR1 MDHEN and CDR2 SYDVKM. The ends were cut back, 1 base at V and 6 bases at J, with 6 bases in the middle. This CDR3 spans 12 amino acids. Input material: PBMCs or T cells enriched from blood (not recorded which). The receptor comes from a man younger than 35 who had recovered from COVID-19. The chain carries TRBV28 and TRBJ1-1; D gene uncertain. DNA of the CDR3: TGTGCCAGCAGTTTATCAGCGGCTGAAGCTTTCTTT. Translating gives CASSLSAAEAFF.